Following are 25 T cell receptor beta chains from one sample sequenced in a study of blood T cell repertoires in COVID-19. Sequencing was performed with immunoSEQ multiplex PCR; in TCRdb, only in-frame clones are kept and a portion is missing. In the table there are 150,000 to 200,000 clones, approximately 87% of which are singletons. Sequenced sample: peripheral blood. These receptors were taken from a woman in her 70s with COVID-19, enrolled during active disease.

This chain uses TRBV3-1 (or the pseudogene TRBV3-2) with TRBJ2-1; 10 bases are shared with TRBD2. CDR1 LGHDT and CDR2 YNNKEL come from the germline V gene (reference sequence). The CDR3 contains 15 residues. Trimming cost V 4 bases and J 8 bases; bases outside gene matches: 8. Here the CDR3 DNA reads TGTGCCAGCAGCCGTAGCGGGAGGCTCTGGGATGAGCAGTTCTTC. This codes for CASSRSGRLWDEQFF.

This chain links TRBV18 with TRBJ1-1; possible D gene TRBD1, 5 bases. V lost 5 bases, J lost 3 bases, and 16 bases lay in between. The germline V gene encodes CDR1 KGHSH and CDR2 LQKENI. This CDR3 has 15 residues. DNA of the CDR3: TGTGCCAGCTCAGATACTCAGGGTTACGACACTGAAGCTTTCTTT. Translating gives CASSDTQGYDTEAFF.

CDR3 loop: CASSPGQPNEKLFF. The CDR3 bases are TGCGCCAGCAGCCCCGGACAGCCTAATGAAAAACTGTTTTTT. The genes are TRBV5-1 and TRBJ1-4; tentatively, D is TRBD1 (6 bases). The CDR3 length is 14 residues. Trimming stripped 4 bases from V and 3 bases from J, with 10 bases between. CDR1 SGHRS and CDR2 YFSETQ come from the germline V gene.

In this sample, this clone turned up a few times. In nucleotides, the CDR3 is TGTGCCAGCAGCTTAGACCGGGGGACTAATGAAAAACTGTTTTTT. Amino acids: CASSLDRGTNEKLFF. V and J are TRBV7-9 and TRBJ1-4; possible D gene TRBD1, 5 bases. The V gene lost 1 base and the J gene lost 2 bases, with 8 bases spanning the gap. CDR1 SEHNR and CDR2 FQNEAQ come from the germline V gene (reference sequence). The CDR3 has 15 residues.

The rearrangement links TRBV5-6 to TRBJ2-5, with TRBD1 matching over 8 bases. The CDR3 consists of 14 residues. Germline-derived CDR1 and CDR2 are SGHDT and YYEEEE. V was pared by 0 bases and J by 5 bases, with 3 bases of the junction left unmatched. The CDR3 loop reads CASSLGTGYETQYF. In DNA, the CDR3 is TGTGCCAGCAGCTTGGGGACAGGGTACGAGACCCAGTACTTC. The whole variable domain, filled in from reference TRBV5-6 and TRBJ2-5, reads DAGVTQSPTHLIKTRGQQVTLRCSPKSGHDTVSWYQQALGQGPQFIFQYYEEEERQRGNFPDRFSGHQFPNYSSELNVNALLLGDSALYLCASSLGTGYETQYFGPGTRLLVL.

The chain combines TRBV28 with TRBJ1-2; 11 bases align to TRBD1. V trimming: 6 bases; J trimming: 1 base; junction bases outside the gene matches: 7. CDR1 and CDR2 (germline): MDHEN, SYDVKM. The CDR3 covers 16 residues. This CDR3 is CASSKPGQGGNYGYTF. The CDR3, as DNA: TGTGCCAGCAGCAAACCGGGACAGGGGGGTAACTATGGCTACACCTTC.

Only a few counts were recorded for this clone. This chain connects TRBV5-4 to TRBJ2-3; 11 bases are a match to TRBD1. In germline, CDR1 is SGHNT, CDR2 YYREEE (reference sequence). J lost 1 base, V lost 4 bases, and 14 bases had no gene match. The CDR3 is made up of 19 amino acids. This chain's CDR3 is CASSPGTGGVSGRTDTQYF. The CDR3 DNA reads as TGTGCCAGCAGCCCCGGGACAGGGGGTGTTAGCGGTCGCACAGATACGCAGTATTTT.

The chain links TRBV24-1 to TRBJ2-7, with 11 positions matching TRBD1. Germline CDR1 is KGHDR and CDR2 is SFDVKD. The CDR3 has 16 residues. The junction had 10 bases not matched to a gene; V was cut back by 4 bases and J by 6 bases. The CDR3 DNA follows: TGTGCCACCAGTGAATCCGGGACAGGGGGTCTCGGCGAGCAGTACTTC. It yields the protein CATSESGTGGLGEQYF.

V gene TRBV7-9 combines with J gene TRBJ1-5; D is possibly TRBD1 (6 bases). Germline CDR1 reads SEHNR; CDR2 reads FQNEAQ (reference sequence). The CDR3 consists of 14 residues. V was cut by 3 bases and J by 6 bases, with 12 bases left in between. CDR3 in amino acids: CASSFSGVGQPQHF. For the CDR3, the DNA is TGTGCCAGCAGCTTTTCAGGGGTTGGTCAGCCCCAGCATTTT.

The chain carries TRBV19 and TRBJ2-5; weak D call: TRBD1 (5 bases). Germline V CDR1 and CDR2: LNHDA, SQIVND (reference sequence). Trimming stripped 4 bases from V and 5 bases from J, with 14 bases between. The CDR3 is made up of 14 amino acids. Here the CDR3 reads CASSRSTAGETQYF. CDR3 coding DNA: TGTGCCAGTAGTAGATCGACAGCCGGGGAGACCCAGTACTTC.

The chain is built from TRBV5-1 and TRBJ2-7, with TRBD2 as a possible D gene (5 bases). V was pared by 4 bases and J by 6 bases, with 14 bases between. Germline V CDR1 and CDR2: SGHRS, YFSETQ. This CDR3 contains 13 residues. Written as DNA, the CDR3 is TGCGCCAGCAGCCTCGGACTCAGCGGCGAGCAGTACTTC. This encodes CASSLGLSGEQYF.

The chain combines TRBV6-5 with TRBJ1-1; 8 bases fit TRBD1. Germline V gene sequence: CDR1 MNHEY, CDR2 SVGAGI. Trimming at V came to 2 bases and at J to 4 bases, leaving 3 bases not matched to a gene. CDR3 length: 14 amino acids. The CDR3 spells CASSYDRGGTEAFF. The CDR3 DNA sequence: TGTGCCAGCAGTTACGACAGGGGTGGCACTGAAGCTTTCTTT.

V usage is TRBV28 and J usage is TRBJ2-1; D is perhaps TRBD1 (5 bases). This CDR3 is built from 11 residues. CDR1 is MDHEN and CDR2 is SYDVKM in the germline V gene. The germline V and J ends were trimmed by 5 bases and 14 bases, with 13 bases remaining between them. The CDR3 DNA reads TGTGCCAGCAGTCACAGGTCTAATAAGTTCTTC. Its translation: CASSHRSNKFF. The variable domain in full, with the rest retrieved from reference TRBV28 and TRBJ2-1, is DVKVTQSSRYLVKRTGEKVFLECVQDMDHENMFWYRQDPGLGLRLIYFSYDVKMKEKGDIPEGYSVSREKKERFSLILESASTNQTSMYLCASSHRSNKFFGPGTRLTVL.

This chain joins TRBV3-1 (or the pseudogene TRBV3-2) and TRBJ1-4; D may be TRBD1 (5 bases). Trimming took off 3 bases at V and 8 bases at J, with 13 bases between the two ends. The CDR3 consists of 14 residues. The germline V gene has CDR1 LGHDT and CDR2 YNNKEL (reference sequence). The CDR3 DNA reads TGTGCCAGCAGCCATGGCAGGGTCGAAGAAAAACTGTTTTTT. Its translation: CASSHGRVEEKLFF.

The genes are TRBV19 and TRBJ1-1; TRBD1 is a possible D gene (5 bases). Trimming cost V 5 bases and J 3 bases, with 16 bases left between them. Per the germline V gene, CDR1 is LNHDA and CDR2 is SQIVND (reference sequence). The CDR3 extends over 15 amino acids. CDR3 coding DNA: TGTGCCAGTAGTCTGAGGGACTTTGGTTACACTGAAGCTTTCTTT. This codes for CASSLRDFGYTEAFF.

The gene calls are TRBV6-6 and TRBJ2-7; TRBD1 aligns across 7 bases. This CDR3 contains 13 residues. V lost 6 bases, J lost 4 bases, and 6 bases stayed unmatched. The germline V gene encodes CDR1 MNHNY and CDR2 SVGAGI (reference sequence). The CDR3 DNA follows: TGTGCCAGCAGCCGACAGGGCCTATACGAGCAGTACTTC. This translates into CASSRQGLYEQYF.

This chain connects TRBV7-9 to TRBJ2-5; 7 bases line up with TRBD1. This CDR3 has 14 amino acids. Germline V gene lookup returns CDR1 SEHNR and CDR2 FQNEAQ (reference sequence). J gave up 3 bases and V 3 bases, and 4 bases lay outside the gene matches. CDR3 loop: CASSFLQGEETQYF. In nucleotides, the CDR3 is TGTGCCAGCAGCTTCCTCCAGGGGGAAGAGACCCAGTACTTC.

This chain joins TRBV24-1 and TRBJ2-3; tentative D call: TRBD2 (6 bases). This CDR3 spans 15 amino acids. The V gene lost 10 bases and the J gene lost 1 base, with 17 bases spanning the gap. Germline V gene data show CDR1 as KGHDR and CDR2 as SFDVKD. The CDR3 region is CATSVAREGTDTQYF. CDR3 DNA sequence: TGTGCCACGTCCGTAGCGAGGGAGGGCACAGATACGCAGTATTTT.

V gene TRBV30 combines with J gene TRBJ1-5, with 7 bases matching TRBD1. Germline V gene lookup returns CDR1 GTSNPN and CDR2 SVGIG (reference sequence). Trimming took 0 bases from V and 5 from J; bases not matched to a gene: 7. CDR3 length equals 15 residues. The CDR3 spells CAWSVQGEGHQPQHF. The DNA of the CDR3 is TGTGCCTGGAGTGTCCAGGGGGAAGGGCATCAGCCCCAGCATTTT. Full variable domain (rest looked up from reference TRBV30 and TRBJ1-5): SQTIHQWPATLVQPVGSPLSLECTVEGTSNPNLYWYRQAAGRGLQLLFYSVGIGQISSEVPQNLSASRPQDRQFILSSKKLLLSDSGFYLCAWSVQGEGHQPQHFGDGTRLSIL.

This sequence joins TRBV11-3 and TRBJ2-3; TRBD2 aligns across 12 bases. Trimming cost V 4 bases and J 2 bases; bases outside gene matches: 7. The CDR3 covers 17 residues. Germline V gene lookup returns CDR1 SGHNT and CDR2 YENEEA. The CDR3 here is CASSSPRTSGNTDTQYF. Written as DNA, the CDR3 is TGTGCCAGCAGCTCCCCGCGGACTAGCGGGAACACAGATACGCAGTATTTT.

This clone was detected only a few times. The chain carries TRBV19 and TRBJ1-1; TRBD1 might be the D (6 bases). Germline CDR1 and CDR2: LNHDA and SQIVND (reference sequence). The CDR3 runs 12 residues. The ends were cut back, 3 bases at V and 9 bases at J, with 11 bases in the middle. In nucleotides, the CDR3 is TGTGCCAGTAGTATTGGGGGCCCCAAAGCTTTCTTT. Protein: CASSIGGPKAFF. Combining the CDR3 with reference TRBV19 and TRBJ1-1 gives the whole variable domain DGGITQSPKYLFRKEGQNVTLSCEQNLNHDAMYWYRQDPGQGLRLIYYSQIVNDFQKGDIAEGYSVSREKKESFPLTVTSAQKNPTAFYLCASSIGGPKAFFGQGTRLTVV.

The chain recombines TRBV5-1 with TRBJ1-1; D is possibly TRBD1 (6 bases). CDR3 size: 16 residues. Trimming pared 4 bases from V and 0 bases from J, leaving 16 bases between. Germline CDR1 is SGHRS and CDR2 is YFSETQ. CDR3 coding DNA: TGCGCCAGCAGCCCATACCGACAGGATATGAACACTGAAGCTTTCTTT. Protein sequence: CASSPYRQDMNTEAFF.

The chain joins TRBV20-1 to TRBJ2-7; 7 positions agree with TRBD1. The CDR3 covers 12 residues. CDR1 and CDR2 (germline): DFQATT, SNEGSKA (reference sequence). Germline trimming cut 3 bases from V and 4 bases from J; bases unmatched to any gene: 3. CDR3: CSASATGYEQYF. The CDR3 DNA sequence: TGCAGTGCTAGTGCGACAGGGTACGAGCAGTACTTC.

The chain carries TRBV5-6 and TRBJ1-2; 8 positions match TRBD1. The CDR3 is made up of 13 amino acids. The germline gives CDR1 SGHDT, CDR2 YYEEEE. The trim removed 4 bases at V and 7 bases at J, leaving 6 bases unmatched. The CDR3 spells CASSETGDRGYTF. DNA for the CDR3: TGTGCCAGCAGCGAGACAGGGGATCGTGGCTACACCTTC.

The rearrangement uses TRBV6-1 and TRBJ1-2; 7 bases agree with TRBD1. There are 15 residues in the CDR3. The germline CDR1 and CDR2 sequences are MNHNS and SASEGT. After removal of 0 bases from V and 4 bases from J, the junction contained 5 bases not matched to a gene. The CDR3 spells CASSEAGQRSYGYTF. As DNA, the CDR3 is TGTGCCAGCAGTGAAGCGGGACAGCGTTCCTATGGCTACACCTTC.